This TCR beta chain comes out of a study of CD8 T cells in ankylosing spondylitis. The CDR3 is made up of 13 amino acids. V was pared by 11 bases and J by 1 base, with 12 bases between. Germline values: CDR1 SEHNR, CDR2 FQNEAQ (reference sequence). TCRdb called the 5' RACE reads again in MiXCR, with one record for every CDR3 protein. The table shows about 160,000 distinct CDR3 sequences, with around 8.9% occurring only once. Study-wide findings and caveats: CD8+ by phenotype, disease-linked clones were relatively rare in peripheral blood.

On this clonotype: Its antigen remains unidentified.

This rearrangement joins TRBV7-9 to TRBJ1-5; D not certain. This clonotype was obtained from a female donor with ankylosing spondylitis or in good health (not recorded which). The sequenced material came from blood, either unsorted or a sorted T cell fraction (not recorded which). The CDR3 bases are TGTGCCTCAACCGGAGGGAGCAATCAGCCCCAGCATTTT. Protein: CASTGGSNQPQHF.